This T cell receptor (beta chain) was observed in a study of blood T cells in healthy people across ages. Total RNA was extracted at no less than 6 micrograms per sample. This CDR3 has 15 residues. The V gene's germline CDR1 is DFQATT and CDR2 SNEGSKA (reference sequence). Together with a sample-barcoded 5' primer, a J-beta primer mix was included in a second PCR lasting about 6 to 11 cycles. Unique molecular identifiers of 12 random nucleotides labeled each cDNA. MiXCR, applied by TCRdb to the 5' RACE reads, yields one record per CDR3 protein. The sample carries hundreds of thousands of distinct CDR3 sequences, 55% to 75% recorded once.

The sequence came from a young man in good health. Sequenced input: blood. This sequence joins TRBV20-1 and TRBJ2-4, with TRBD2 identical over 8 bases. The end of the DNA aligns better with TRBJ2-7, so the J call may be wrong. The CDR3 loop is CSARDVVAGLAEQYF. The CDR3 DNA reads TGCAGTGCTAGAGACGTGGTAGCGGGACTCGCCGAGCAGTACTTC.